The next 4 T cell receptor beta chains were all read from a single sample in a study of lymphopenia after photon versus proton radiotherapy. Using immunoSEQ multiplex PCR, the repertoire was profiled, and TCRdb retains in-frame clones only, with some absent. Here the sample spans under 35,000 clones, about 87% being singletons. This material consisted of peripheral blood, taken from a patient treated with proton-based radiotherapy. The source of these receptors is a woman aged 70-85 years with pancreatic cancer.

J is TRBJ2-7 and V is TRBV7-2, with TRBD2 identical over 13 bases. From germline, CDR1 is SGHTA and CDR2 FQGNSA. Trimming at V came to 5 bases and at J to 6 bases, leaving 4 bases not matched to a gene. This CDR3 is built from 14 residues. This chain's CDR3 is CASSELAGGSEQYF. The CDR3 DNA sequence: TGTGCCAGCAGCGAACTAGCGGGAGGGAGCGAGCAGTACTTC.

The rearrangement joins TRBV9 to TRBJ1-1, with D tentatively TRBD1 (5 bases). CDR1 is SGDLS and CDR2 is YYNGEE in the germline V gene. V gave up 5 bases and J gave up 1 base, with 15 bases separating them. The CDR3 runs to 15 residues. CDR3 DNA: TGTGCCAGCAGTTTTCCGGGACGGGGGAACACTGAAGCTTTCTTT. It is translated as CASSFPGRGNTEAFF.

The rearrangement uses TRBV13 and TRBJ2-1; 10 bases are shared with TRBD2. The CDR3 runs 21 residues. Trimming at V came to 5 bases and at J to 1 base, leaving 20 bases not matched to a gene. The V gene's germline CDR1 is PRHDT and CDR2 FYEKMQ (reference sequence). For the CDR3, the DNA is TGTGCCAGCAGCCATCTGCGGGGACTAGCGAATATCGTAGGATCCTACAATGAGCAGTTCTTC. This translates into CASSHLRGLANIVGSYNEQFF. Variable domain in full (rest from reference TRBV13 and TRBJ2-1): AAGVIQSPRHLIKEKRETATLKCYPIPRHDTVYWYQQGPGQDPQFLISFYEKMQSDKGSIPDRFSAQQFSDYHSELNMSSLELGDSALYFCASSHLRGLANIVGSYNEQFFGPGTRLTVL.

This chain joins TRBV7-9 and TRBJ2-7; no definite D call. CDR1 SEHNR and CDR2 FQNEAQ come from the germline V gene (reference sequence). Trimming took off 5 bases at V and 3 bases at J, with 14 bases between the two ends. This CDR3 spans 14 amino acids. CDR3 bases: TGTGCCAGCAGCAAGACCGGGCCCTTCTACGAGCAGTACTTC. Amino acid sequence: CASSKTGPFYEQYF.